The clone carrying this T cell receptor (beta chain) was counted at least ten times. Its antigen is undetermined. The data derive from a study of T cells in Graves' hyperthyroidism and ophthalmopathy. It was RNA transcripts that yielded the amplified TCR beta CDR3 regions. In the first-round RT-PCR of the TCR CDR3, the HTBI primer set was used. TCRdb processed the multiplex PCR reads anew with MiXCR; each CDR3 protein has one entry. The data contain 350,000 to 450,000 distinct CDR3 sequences, roughly 13% of them singletons. From less than 13 ml of fresh peripheral blood, PBMCs were isolated. Study observations and caveats: Clonotypes that were expanded in thyroid above 0.001 mostly appeared in blood too.

The sequence derives from a middle-aged man with Graves' ophthalmopathy. Sequencing was performed on blood.

CDR3 protein: CASSRIRGPASTDTQYF. In nucleotides, the CDR3 is TGTGCCAGCAGTCGAATCAGGGGACCTGCTAGCACAGATACGCAGTATTTT. The chain employs TRBV27 and TRBJ2-3; possibly TRBD1 for D (6 bases). The V end lost 5 bases, the J end lost 0 bases, and 18 bases lay between the germline ends. CDR1 and CDR2 (germline): MNHEY, SMNVEV (reference sequence). The CDR3 covers 17 residues.